This is a list of T cell receptor beta chains from one sample in a study of PD-L1 blockade in urothelial cancer. Libraries were prepared by immunoSEQ multiplex PCR; TCRdb keeps only in-frame clonotypes and omits some of them. The data show 45,000 or so clones, about nine tenths seen once. This material consisted of PBMCs, taken around atezolizumab (anti-PD-L1) treatment. All receptors derive from a man at least 80 years old with urothelial cancer. Both conserved end residues are part of each CDR3. A D gene is named only where the DNA matches it firmly. Only some rows state a clone size, as once, few, many or a class for expanded clones.

size	V	D	J	length	CDR3	DNA
few	TRBV25-1	-	TRBJ1-1	11	CASRRGTEAFF	TGTGCCAGCAGGCGAGGAACTGAAGCTTTCTTT
-	TRBV2	-	TRBJ2-3	13	CASSGVTADTQYF	TGTGCCTCCTCGGGGGTTACGGCAGATACGCAGTATTTT
-	TRBV15	-	TRBJ2-7	15	CATSEGAGGNYEQYF	TGTGCCACCAGCGAGGGGGCAGGGGGGAACTACGAGCAGTACTTC
few	TRBV4-2	-	TRBJ1-2	15	CASSQDSGREGGYTF	TGTGCCAGCAGCCAAGATTCGGGCAGGGAAGGCGGCTACACCTTC
-	TRBV14	-	TRBJ1-4	14	CASSQVSVNEKLFF	TGTGCCAGCAGCCAAGTCAGCGTTAATGAAAAACTGTTTTTT
-	TRBV30	-	TRBJ2-7	13	CAWSVGFTYEQYF	TGTGCCTGGAGTGTGGGCTTTACCTACGAGCAGTACTTC
-	TRBV30	-	TRBJ1-5	15	CAWSSLQGVNQPQHF	TGTGCCTGGAGCAGTCTGCAGGGCGTCAATCAGCCCCAGCATTTT
-	TRBV29-1	TRBD2	TRBJ2-2	14	CSVVGGSVSGELFF	TGCAGCGTTGTGGGCGGGAGCGTGTCCGGGGAGCTGTTTTTT
-	TRBV5-1	TRBD2	TRBJ2-3	19	CASSGGLAGGKPLTDTQYF	TGCGCCAGCAGCGGGGGACTAGCGGGAGGGAAACCACTCACAGATACGCAGTATTTT
-	TRBV5-1	TRBD1	TRBJ1-2	18	CASSLEWDRGRLGYGYTF	TGCGCCAGCAGCTTGGAATGGGACAGGGGGCGCCTAGGCTATGGCTACACCTTC
-	TRBV6-6	-	TRBJ2-5	14	CASRSQGREETQYF	TGTGCCAGCAGAAGCCAGGGGAGGGAAGAGACCCAGTACTTC
-	TRBV30	TRBD1	TRBJ1-5	15	CAWTGQGVSNQPQHF	TGTGCCTGGACGGGGCAGGGGGTTAGCAATCAGCCCCAGCATTTT
-	TRBV7-9	TRBD1	TRBJ1-1	15	CASSPWTGERTEAFF	TGTGCCAGCAGCCCATGGACAGGAGAAAGGACTGAAGCTTTCTTT
-	TRBV19	-	TRBJ2-3	15	CASHPREASTDTQYF	TGTGCCAGTCACCCCCGGGAAGCTAGCACAGATACGCAGTATTTT
once	TRBV7-2	TRBD2	TRBJ2-5	17	CASSLGLTSGGQETQYF	TGTGCCAGCAGCTTAGGACTCACTAGCGGGGGTCAAGAGACCCAGTACTTC
few	TRBV19	-	TRBJ2-7	14	CASSPGVAAYEQYF	TGTGCCAGTAGCCCCGGGGTTGCGGCCTACGAGCAGTACTTC
-	TRBV7-6	TRBD1	TRBJ2-7	13	CASGNRGSYEQYF	TGTGCCAGCGGCAACAGGGGATCCTACGAGCAGTACTTC
-	TRBV25-1	TRBD2	TRBJ2-7	15	CASSETPPGGYEQYF	TGTGCCAGCAGTGAAACTCCCCCGGGAGGGTACGAGCAGTACTTC
-	TRBV6-1	-	TRBJ1-1	13	CASSEREWSEAFF	TGTGCCAGCAGTGAACGCGAATGGTCTGAAGCTTTCTTT
-	TRBV4-1	TRBD2	TRBJ2-2	16	CASSPSPGTRTGELFF	TGCGCCAGCAGCCCAAGTCCCGGGACTAGGACCGGGGAGCTGTTTTTT
few	TRBV2	-	TRBJ2-7	15	CASSDGLASSYEQYF	TGTGCCAGCAGTGATGGGCTAGCGAGCTCCTACGAGCAGTACTTC
once	TRBV18	TRBD1	TRBJ1-1	11	CASNSGGEAFF	TGTGCCAGCAATTCAGGGGGGGAAGCTTTCTTT
-	TRBV2	-	TRBJ2-2	15	CASTHRQETTGELFF	TGTGCCAGCACCCACCGACAGGAGACGACCGGGGAGCTGTTTTTT
-	TRBV5-6	TRBD1	TRBJ2-3	16	CASILWGDRAYNTQYF	TGTGCCAGCATCCTATGGGGGGACAGGGCTTATAATACGCAGTATTTT
-	TRBV14	TRBD2	TRBJ2-1	15	CASSKTSGPGNEQFF	TGTGCCAGCAGCAAGACTAGCGGTCCGGGGAATGAGCAGTTCTTC
-	TRBV6-5	-	TRBJ1-1	15	CASSYFRELNTEAFF	TGTGCCAGCAGTTACTTCCGGGAGCTGAACACTGAAGCTTTCTTT
-	TRBV2	-	TRBJ1-5	13	CASSPIRNQPQHF	TGTGCCAGTAGTCCTATCAGGAATCAGCCCCAGCATTTT
-	TRBV7-9	-	TRBJ2-5	14	CASSLGSGGETQYF	TGTGCCAGCAGCCTCGGGAGTGGCGGGGAGACCCAGTACTTC